This TCR beta chain was identified in a study of T cell repertoires in cytomegalovirus infection (dated by TCRdb to the late 2010s). The study in broad terms: Donor HLA type was relevant to the analysis, because carriage of CMV infection together with the matching HLA type was indicated by public TCR beta signatures.

Broader findings and caveats from the paper: In the ex vivo response, HLA-C-restricted CMV-specific TCR beta clonotypes were dominant, and in two of eight donors the single most frequent clonotype came from this HLA-C-restricted group. Carriers of CMV infection plus the relevant HLA type were discriminated by the cumulative frequency of public TCR beta family members in the study cohort and in an independent approximately 360-donor cohort.

Measured from the cysteine to the phenylalanine, the CDR3 is 13 residues long. CDR3 DNA only is kept here, 39 bases in frame from base 1. CDR1 LNHDA and CDR2 SQIVND were looked up in the germline V gene (reference sequence). Trimming accounts for 9 bases at V and 5 bases at J, while the number of junction bases matched to no gene is 6. This clonotype was recorded at least ten times. Its recognized antigen is unknown. There are no base qualities to consult, and no much larger clone falls within one base. The instrument was an Illumina HiSeq 1500. The raw public data were reprocessed by TCRdb itself: fastp quality trimming at Q25, MiXCR clonotype calling, in-frame beta chains only. A single entry per CDR3 protein holds the most common genes and DNA from its merged rows. The sample has about 490,000 distinct CDR3 sequences on record, around 11% of them singletons. The top ten hold roughly a tenth of the sample.

Material for sequencing was PBMCs. The sequence is built from TRBV19 and TRBJ1-5, with 8 central nucleotides matching TRBD1. The clonotype was recovered from a human donor in good health (CMV status not recorded). Some clones in this sample may be carry-over from other donors' samples. The DNA reads TGTGCCAGCAGCGGGACAGGAGATCAGCCCCAGCATTTT. Its translation is CASSGTGDQPQHF.